This entry lists 20 T cell receptor beta chains sequenced from one sample in a study of T cell responses to AZD1222 COVID-19 vaccine. Libraries were prepared by immunoSEQ multiplex PCR; TCRdb keeps only in-frame clonotypes and omits some of them. The sample carries about 120,000 clones, 80% to 95% recorded once. The starting material was peripheral blood, obtained 28 days after the second AZD1222 dose. The receptors derive from an adult who received the AZD1222 COVID-19 vaccine.

The genes are TRBV11-2 and TRBJ1-2; D is possibly TRBD1 (5 bases). Trimming pared 0 bases from V and 2 bases from J, leaving 10 bases between. The length of the CDR3 is 15 residues. Germline V gene data show CDR1 as SGHAT and CDR2 as FQNNGV. CDR3 coding DNA: TGTGCCAGCAGCTTAGATGGAGCAGGGAACTATGGCTACACCTTC. Translated: CASSLDGAGNYGYTF.

V is TRBV28 and J is TRBJ1-4; TRBD1 might be the D (5 bases). Trimming removed 6 bases at V and 0 bases at J, with 17 bases between. CDR1 and CDR2 from the germline V gene are MDHEN and SYDVKM. CDR3 length equals 17 residues. The CDR3 coding sequence is TGTGCCAGCAGAACGGGGCTTGGCCTTGCAACTAATGAAAAACTGTTTTTT. Translation gives CASRTGLGLATNEKLFF. The variable domain in full, with the rest retrieved from reference TRBV28 and TRBJ1-4, is DVKVTQSSRYLVKRTGEKVFLECVQDMDHENMFWYRQDPGLGLRLIYFSYDVKMKEKGDIPEGYSVSREKKERFSLILESASTNQTSMYLCASRTGLGLATNEKLFFGSGTQLSVL.

The CDR3 reads CASRRGTTNEKLFF. The CDR3 coding sequence is TGTGCCAGCCGGCGAGGGACAACTAATGAAAAACTGTTTTTT. The V and J genes are TRBV6-5 and TRBJ1-4; D is uncertain. Trimming stripped 8 bases from V and 0 bases from J, with 10 bases between. This CDR3 has 14 amino acids. Germline CDR1 and CDR2: MNHEY and SVGAGI.

V usage is TRBV11-2 and J usage is TRBJ1-2; 8 nucleotides align to TRBD1. The V and J ends lost 5 bases and 4 bases, in that order; junction bases with no gene match: 6. Germline CDR1 is SGHAT and CDR2 is FQNNGV. CDR3 size: 14 residues. The CDR3 loop reads CASSRQGSLYGYTF. CDR3 coding DNA: TGTGCCAGCAGCAGACAGGGGAGTCTCTATGGCTACACCTTC.

V gene TRBV24-1 combines with J gene TRBJ2-3; the D gene is possibly TRBD2 (5 bases). V lost 3 bases to trimming and J lost 4 bases, with 7 bases between them. CDR1 and CDR2 from the germline V gene are KGHDR and SFDVKD. This CDR3 is built from 13 residues. CDR3 nucleotide sequence: TGTGCCACCAGTGATCTAGCCGCAGATACGCAGTATTTT. It is translated as CATSDLAADTQYF.

The rearrangement uses TRBV27 and TRBJ1-1; D perhaps matches TRBD1 (5 bases). Germline assignment: CDR1 MNHEY and CDR2 SMNVEV (reference sequence). The ends were cut back, 6 bases at V and 4 bases at J, with 15 bases in the middle. This CDR3 has 14 residues. CDR3 protein: CASRDLWGGTEAFF. Written as DNA, the CDR3 is TGTGCCAGCAGGGACTTATGGGGGGGCACTGAAGCTTTCTTT.

Here the CDR3 reads CSVGGGNYGYTF. The CDR3 DNA is TGCAGCGTCGGGGGGGGCAACTATGGCTACACCTTC. The chain joins TRBV29-1 to TRBJ1-2, with D tentatively TRBD1 (6 bases). Trimming cost V 6 bases and J 2 bases, with 10 bases left between them. The CDR3 runs to 12 residues. Germline CDR1 is SQVTM and CDR2 is ANQGSEA.

The V and J genes are TRBV28 and TRBJ1-5, with D tentatively TRBD1 (5 bases). Germline CDR1 reads MDHEN; CDR2 reads SYDVKM. Trimming removed 5 bases from V and 9 bases from J, with 20 bases in between. This CDR3 is built from 15 residues. The CDR3 coding sequence is TGTGCCAGCAGTCCCCAAGGGACGGGGAGGTGGCCCCAGCATTTT. This sequence encodes CASSPQGTGRWPQHF. Variable domain in full (rest from reference TRBV28 and TRBJ1-5): DVKVTQSSRYLVKRTGEKVFLECVQDMDHENMFWYRQDPGLGLRLIYFSYDVKMKEKGDIPEGYSVSREKKERFSLILESASTNQTSMYLCASSPQGTGRWPQHFGDGTRLSIL.

V gene TRBV7-9 combines with J gene TRBJ1-6; no definite D call. Germline V gene lookup returns CDR1 SEHNR and CDR2 FQNEAQ (reference sequence). The CDR3 sequence is 14 residues long. The V and J ends lost 0 bases and 5 bases respectively, with 5 bases between them. CDR3 sequence: CASSLAFDNSPLHF. CDR3 bases: TGTGCCAGCAGCTTAGCCTTTGATAATTCACCCCTCCACTTT. Using reference TRBV7-9 and TRBJ1-6 for the parts outside the CDR3, the full variable domain is DTGVSQNPRHKITKRGQNVTFRCDPISEHNRLYWYRQTLGQGPEFLTYFQNEAQLEKSRLLSDRFSAERPKGSFSTLEIQRTEQGDSAMYLCASSLAFDNSPLHFGNGTRLTVT.

The rearrangement links TRBV4-2 to TRBJ2-7; D not certain. Per germline, CDR1 LGHNA and CDR2 YNFKEQ. V was clipped by 0 bases and J by 0 bases, with 12 bases between them. This CDR3 contains 16 residues. CDR3 DNA sequence: TGTGCCAGCAGCCAAGATAGGCAGGTTGCCTCCTACGAGCAGTACTTC. Protein: CASSQDRQVASYEQYF.

The chain recombines TRBV27 with TRBJ2-1; a possible D gene is TRBD1 (6 bases). V was cut by 2 bases and J by 8 bases, with 19 bases left in between. The CDR3 totals 16 residues. The V gene's germline CDR1 is MNHEY and CDR2 SMNVEV (reference sequence). The CDR3 DNA is TGTGCCAGCAGTTTAGAATACCAGGGGTCAGGGTATGAGCAGTTCTTC. It encodes CASSLEYQGSGYEQFF.

The genes are TRBV6-6 and TRBJ2-7; D may be TRBD2 (5 bases). The V gene lost 2 bases and the J gene lost 2 bases, with 10 bases spanning the gap. CDR3 length equals 14 residues. Germline CDR1 MNHNY, CDR2 SVGAGI (reference sequence). The CDR3 spells CASSYRETTYEQYF. CDR3 nucleotides: TGTGCCAGCAGTTACAGGGAGACTACCTACGAGCAGTACTTC.

The V and J genes are TRBV7-8 and TRBJ2-7, with 12 bases matching TRBD1. Trimming took 1 base from V and 6 from J; bases not matched to a gene: 7. The CDR3 contains 16 residues. Germline assignment: CDR1 SGHVS and CDR2 FQNEAQ. The CDR3: CASSLEGGQGACEQYF. The CDR3 DNA follows: TGTGCCAGCAGCTTAGAGGGGGGACAGGGGGCTTGCGAGCAGTACTTC.

The V call is TRBV5-1, the J call TRBJ2-1; TRBD2 might be the D (5 bases). V was cut by 0 bases and J by 9 bases, with 19 bases left in between. This CDR3 has 16 amino acids. CDR1 is SGHRS, CDR2 YFSETQ, per germline. CDR3 amino acids: CASSLASGSRLGEQFF. The CDR3 DNA reads as TGCGCCAGCAGCTTGGCCAGTGGGAGTCGCCTGGGTGAGCAGTTCTTC.

V is TRBV7-6 and J is TRBJ2-5, with 16 nucleotides matching TRBD2. J gave up 4 bases and V 6 bases, and 8 bases lay outside the gene matches. The V gene's germline CDR1 is SGHVS and CDR2 FNYEAQ. The CDR3 has 17 amino acids. CDR3 sequence: CASSPGLAGGRLETQYF. The CDR3 bases are TGTGCCAGCAGTCCGGGACTAGCGGGGGGGCGTTTAGAGACCCAGTACTTC. The whole variable domain, remainder taken from reference TRBV7-6 and TRBJ2-5, is GAGVSQSPRYKVTKRGQDVALRCDPISGHVSLYWYRQALGQGPEFLTYFNYEAQQDKSGLPNDRFSAERPEGSISTLTIQRTEQRDSAMYRCASSPGLAGGRLETQYFGPGTRLLVL.

This CDR3 reads CASSGSTLYGYTF. CDR3 sequence (DNA): TGTGCCAGCAGCGGCTCAACTCTTTATGGCTACACCTTC. This chain connects TRBV6-2 or TRBV6-3 to TRBJ1-2; no definite D call. Germline V lookup: CDR1 MNHEY, CDR2 SVGEGT. The CDR3 is made up of 13 amino acids. V was cut by 6 bases and J by 5 bases, with 13 bases left in between.

This chain uses TRBV5-1 with TRBJ1-3; D is undetermined. Germline CDR1 and CDR2: SGHRS and YFSETQ. Trimming left V 0 bases short and J 1 base short, with 11 bases between. There are 16 residues in the CDR3. The CDR3 reads CASSLDDPLSGNTIYF. The CDR3 region has the DNA TGCGCCAGCAGCTTGGATGACCCACTATCTGGAAACACCATATATTTT.

V gene TRBV28 combines with J gene TRBJ2-2; D gene unclear. From germline, CDR1 is MDHEN and CDR2 SYDVKM. The ends were cut back, 3 bases at V and 0 bases at J, with 11 bases in the middle. CDR3 length: 16 amino acids. The CDR3 bases are TGTGCCAGCAGTTTGTTGGCAGCCTCGAACACCGGGGAGCTGTTTTTT. It translates to CASSLLAASNTGELFF.

CDR3 bases: TGTGCCAGCAGTTTTATGGCCGATAATTCACCCCTCCACTTT. Encoded protein: CASSFMADNSPLHF. The chain couples TRBV28 to TRBJ1-6; D gene uncertain. Trimming left V 3 bases short and J 5 bases short, with 8 bases between. The CDR3 has 14 amino acids. Germline V gene data show CDR1 as MDHEN and CDR2 as SYDVKM.

This chain connects TRBV27 to TRBJ1-2; no reliable D call. V lost 6 bases and J lost 3, with 20 bases in between. The CDR3 totals 16 residues. Germline CDR1 MNHEY, CDR2 SMNVEV (reference sequence). CDR3 in DNA: TGTGCCAGCAGCCATCGGACCGCTAATTCGGACTATGGCTACACCTTC. Translated, it gives CASSHRTANSDYGYTF.